Reported below is one T cell receptor (beta chain). As yet, its antigen is unknown. This sample is drawn from a study of cytomegalovirus exposure and HLA in healthy donors. Amplification used 60 Vbeta primers and 13 Jbeta primers. This table comes from immunoSEQ multiplex PCR, and its TCRdb copy is limited to in-frame clones, with some not included. This repertoire shows about 110,000 clones, around three quarters found once; its top ten account for under 6.5%. V was pared by 5 bases and J by 14 bases, with 18 bases between. The CDR3 length is 12 residues. Germline CDR1 is SEHNR and CDR2 is FQNEAQ (reference sequence). Study-wide results and caveats: With later analysis, a missense DCLRE1C variant became linked to TCR beta V- and J-gene trimming. A later analysis reportedly identified an Asian-associated ancestry cluster as carrying fewer N-insertions than the approximately 670-donor mean. There were some V segments, including TRBV6-2 and TRBV6-3, excluded as indistinguishable.

At sampling all donors were nominally healthy, likely with unrecorded immune exposures. The chain combines TRBV7-9 with TRBJ1-2; perhaps TRBD1 as D (5 bases). Sequencing was done on a sample of PBMCs. The receptor comes from a woman in her forties or fifties in good health and CMV-seropositive. The CDR3 nucleotides are TGTGCCAGCAGCCGGGACTGGACGGATGGGACCTTC. This sequence encodes CASSRDWTDGTF.